These T cell receptor beta chains were read from a single sample in a study of Graves' ophthalmopathy and Graves' hyperthyroidism. TCRdb redid the calling of the multiplex PCR reads with MiXCR, one entry per CDR3 protein. The table shows 350,000 to 450,000 distinct CDR3 sequences, with roughly 21% occurring only once. Input material: peripheral blood. The source of these receptors is a woman aged 18-30 years with stable Graves' hyperthyroidism. Each CDR3 is given with its conserved first and last residue. Fields, in order: clone size, D gene, V gene, J gene, CDR3 DNA, CDR3 protein. D genes are given only for firm matches. A clone size is listed for some rows: how often the clone was seen (once, few, many), or a class if it is expanded.

many	-	TRBV29-1	TRBJ2-7	TGCAGCGCCCGAGGGGGGAGGAACTACGAGCAGTACTTC	CSARGGRNYEQYF
many	-	TRBV7-3	TRBJ1-6	TGTGCCAGCAGCTTAGGGAGCTGGAATTCACCCCTCCACTTT	CASSLGSWNSPLHF
many	TRBD1	TRBV7-8	TRBJ2-7	TGTGCCAGCAGCCCCTTCCGGGACAGCTCCTACGAGCAGTACTTC	CASSPFRDSSYEQYF
many	-	TRBV7-9	TRBJ1-1	TGTGCCAGCAGCTTACAGGGCCTCACTGAAGCTTTCTTT	CASSLQGLTEAFF
-	TRBD2	TRBV30	TRBJ2-1	TGTGCCTGGAGAGCGGGAGAGAAGTTCTTC	CAWRAGEKFF
-	-	TRBV6-1	TRBJ1-1	TGTGCCAGCTTTAGGAGCGGACAACCGAACACTGAAGCTTTCTTT	CASFRSGQPNTEAFF
-	-	TRBV12-3/TRBV12-4	TRBJ1-1	TGTGCCAGCAGTCAGACCGGGACACTGAACACTGAAGCTTTCTTT	CASSQTGTLNTEAFF
many	-	TRBV6-2/TRBV6-3	TRBJ1-5	TGTGCCAGCAGTTACTCTTGGCAGCCCCAGCATTTT	CASSYSWQPQHF
many	-	TRBV11-1	TRBJ2-5	TGTGCCAGCAGCTTAGAAGGGTGGCGCGACTCGCGAGAGACCCAGTACTTC	CASSLEGWRDSRETQYF
many	-	TRBV6-1	TRBJ1-1	TGTGCCAGCAGTGAAGGATCTCCACCTGAGGCTTTCTTT	CASSEGSPPEAFF
many	-	TRBV10-3	TRBJ1-1	TGTGCCATCAGTGACAGACAACGGAACACTGAAGCTTTCTTT	CAISDRQRNTEAFF
few	TRBD1	TRBV18	TRBJ1-3	TGTGCCAGCTCACCGACAGGGTCCTACTCTGGAAACACCATATATTTT	CASSPTGSYSGNTIYF
-	-	TRBV12-3/TRBV12-4	TRBJ1-5	TGTGCCAGCAGCACGGACGGTAGCAATCAGCCCCAGCATTTT	CASSTDGSNQPQHF
few	-	TRBV25-1	TRBJ2-5	TGTGCCAGCAGTCGATTGTACCAAGAGACCCAGTACTTC	CASSRLYQETQYF
-	-	TRBV24-1	TRBJ2-2	TGTGCCACCAGGACGGACACCGGGGAGCTGTTTTTT	CATRTDTGELFF
few	-	TRBV4-1	TRBJ1-2	TGCGCCAGCAGCCAAGAGTGGGTGCCCTATGGCTACACCTTC	CASSQEWVPYGYTF
-	TRBD1	TRBV6-1	TRBJ1-1	TGTGCCAGCAGTACCCTTCCGGGACAGGGGGCCACTGAAGCTTTCTTT	CASSTLPGQGATEAFF
many	-	TRBV6-1	TRBJ1-5	TGTGCCAGCAACTACATGGGTCAGCCCCAGCATTTT	CASNYMGQPQHF
many	-	TRBV19	TRBJ2-5	TGTGCCAGTAGTATCACCGGGCAAGAGACCCAGTACTTC	CASSITGQETQYF
many	-	TRBV4-2	TRBJ2-2	TGTGCCAGCAGCCAAGAAGCGGGCGGGGAGCTGTTTTTT	CASSQEAGGELFF
once	-	TRBV12-3/TRBV12-4	TRBJ1-2	TGTGCCAGCAGTTTCTACGGGGAGATGGGCTATGGCTACACCTTC	CASSFYGEMGYGYTF
many	TRBD1	TRBV28	TRBJ1-1	TGTGCCAGCAGTTTGACGAGGGGGCACACTGAAGCTTTCTTT	CASSLTRGHTEAFF
-	-	TRBV27	TRBJ2-7	TGTGCCAGCAGTGAGGGGGGACGCCTAGGCGAGCAGTACTTC	CASSEGGRLGEQYF
many	TRBD2	TRBV20-1	TRBJ2-7	TGCAGTGCTAGCCGGGGGGGAGCGGCAAATTCCTACGAGCAGTACTTC	CSASRGGAANSYEQYF
-	-	TRBV20-1	TRBJ2-7	TGCAGTGCTAGGGGGGCGGGCCGGAGCGAGCAGTACTTC	CSARGAGRSEQYF
few	-	TRBV15	TRBJ1-1	TGTGCCACCAGCTCAACAGCGAACACTGAAGCTTTCTTT	CATSSTANTEAFF
many	-	TRBV24-1	TRBJ1-5	TGTGCCACCAGTGATTCAACCCCCTTTGGTAATCAGCCCCAGCATTTT	CATSDSTPFGNQPQHF
many	-	TRBV2	TRBJ2-7	TGTGCCACAACCCTGCCCCTCTCCTACGAGCAGTACTTC	CATTLPLSYEQYF
many	TRBD2	TRBV18	TRBJ2-7	TGTGCCAGCTCACCAGGGACTAGCGGGAACGAGCAGTACTTC	CASSPGTSGNEQYF
few	-	TRBV6-2/TRBV6-3	TRBJ1-5	TGTGCCAGCAGTTACCCAAGGGAGCCCCAGCATTTT	CASSYPREPQHF
-	-	TRBV7-2	TRBJ1-2	TGTGCCAGCAGCTTAAGACAGAGTGGCTACACCTTC	CASSLRQSGYTF
-	TRBD2	TRBV7-3	TRBJ2-2	TGTGCCAGCAGCTTGGGACTAGCGGGGCACGGGGAGCTGTTTTTT	CASSLGLAGHGELFF
few	-	TRBV4-1	TRBJ1-2	TGCGCCAGCAGCCACGGTATGAACGGGGGCAGCTATGGCTACACCTTC	CASSHGMNGGSYGYTF
many	-	TRBV20-1	TRBJ2-7	TGCAGTGCTAGTCCCCGGGTAGCGAGACCTCCCTACGAGCAGTACTTC	CSASPRVARPPYEQYF
many	TRBD1	TRBV28	TRBJ1-2	TGTGCCAGCAGTCCCAGGGGGCGCGGCTATGGCTACACCTTC	CASSPRGRGYGYTF
few	-	TRBV12-3/TRBV12-4	TRBJ2-2	TGTGCCAGCAGTTTGGGTCCGCTACACACCGGGGAGCTGTTTTTT	CASSLGPLHTGELFF
-	-	TRBV12-3/TRBV12-4	TRBJ1-3	TGTGCCAGCAGTTTAGGATTATCGGGGGGTACGTCTGGAAACACCATATATTTT	CASSLGLSGGTSGNTIYF
many	TRBD2	TRBV5-1	TRBJ2-5	TGCGCCAGCAGCATGGGACTAGCGGGACGGGAGACCCAGTACTTC	CASSMGLAGRETQYF
-	-	TRBV6-5	TRBJ1-1	TGTGCCAGCAGTTACTCGATAGGCTCAGGGGCCACTGAAGCTTTCTTT	CASSYSIGSGATEAFF
-	TRBD2	TRBV14	TRBJ2-2	TGTGCCAGCAGCCCCCGGGGACTAGCGAGTAACACCGGGGAGCTGTTTTTT	CASSPRGLASNTGELFF